The 10 T cell receptor beta chains presented below share a single source sample, sequenced in a study of PD-1 blockade in classical Hodgkin lymphoma. The sample's time point: cycle 4 day 1 (C4D1), after about 6 weeks of nivolumab. All trial patients relapsed after autologous stem cell transplantation. Assay used: immunoSEQ multiplex PCR; TCRdb lists only in-frame clones, some missing. The sample gives 25,000 to 40,000 clones, around 80% of which show up once; about a sixth is in the top ten. The input for sequencing was peripheral blood mononuclear cells (PBMCs), taken before the fourth cycle of nivolumab. The receptors here all came from a human donor with classical Hodgkin lymphoma.

This clone has more than one count but fewer than ten. The V gene is TRBV30, the J gene TRBJ1-1; D unresolved. The CDR3 extends over 14 amino acids. V gave up 3 bases and J gave up 1 base, with 12 bases separating them. Germline V CDR1 and CDR2: GTSNPN, SVGIG (reference sequence). The CDR3 loop reads CAWSLTSGNTEAFF. CDR3 coding DNA: TGTGCCTGGAGCCTGACATCCGGGAACACTGAAGCTTTCTTT.

The chain employs TRBV7-9 and TRBJ2-1; the match to TRBD2 covers 7 bases. The CDR3 length is 15 residues. The germline gives CDR1 SEHNR, CDR2 FQNEAQ (reference sequence). J lost 7 bases, V lost 0 bases, and 6 bases had no gene match. CDR3: CASSLAGGRGNEQFF. The CDR3 nucleotides are TGTGCCAGCAGCTTAGCGGGAGGGCGGGGGAATGAGCAGTTCTTC.

This chain links TRBV4-1 with TRBJ1-1; 11 nucleotides agree with TRBD1. Germline trimming cut 5 bases from V and 10 bases from J; bases unmatched to any gene: 9. The germline CDR1 and CDR2 sequences are MGHRA and YSYEKL. This CDR3 has 14 residues. The CDR3 reads CASSVRDRGMVAFF. Here the CDR3 DNA reads TGCGCCAGCAGCGTCCGGGACAGGGGGATGGTAGCTTTCTTT.

This clone has only a few counts. This chain joins TRBV11-2 and TRBJ1-2, with D unresolved. The V gene lost 6 bases and the J gene lost 8 bases, with 13 bases spanning the gap. The CDR3 totals 12 residues. Germline CDR1 and CDR2: SGHAT and FQNNGV. CDR3 sequence (DNA): TGTGCCAGCAGTCTAGAGGGTTACGGCTACACCTTC. Translation: CASSLEGYGYTF.

V and J are TRBV11-2 and TRBJ1-1; weak D call: TRBD1 (5 bases). Germline-derived CDR1 and CDR2 are SGHAT and FQNNGV. Trimming removed 5 bases from V and 5 bases from J, with 21 bases in between. CDR3 length: 16 amino acids. The CDR3 spells CASSPKLGTRGTEAFF. CDR3 DNA sequence: TGTGCCAGCAGCCCAAAGCTGGGAACCCGGGGGACTGAAGCTTTCTTT.

This chain joins TRBV4-2 and TRBJ2-5, with D hard to call. With 0 bases removed from V and 2 bases from J, the gap between germline ends came to 7 bases. Germline V gene lookup returns CDR1 LGHNA and CDR2 YNFKEQ. CDR3 length: 14 amino acids. CDR3 protein: CASSQDLGQETQYF. As DNA, the CDR3 is TGTGCCAGCAGCCAAGATCTGGGGCAAGAGACCCAGTACTTC.

This clone was counted a few times. The CDR3 is CASFNQEVGDSPLHF. In nucleotides, the CDR3 is TGTGCCAGCTTTAATCAGGAGGTTGGAGATTCACCCCTCCACTTT. J is TRBJ1-6 and V is TRBV2; D gene unclear. Trimming pared 8 bases from V and 8 bases from J, leaving 19 bases between. The CDR3 runs 15 residues. Germline V CDR1 and CDR2: SNHLY, FYNNEI.

The chain is built from TRBV5-6 and TRBJ1-3; 8 bases agree with TRBD1. V lost 4 bases, J lost 3 bases, and 9 bases stayed unmatched. CDR1 and CDR2 (germline): SGHDT, YYEEEE. The CDR3 contains 16 residues. This CDR3 reads CASSQRNRGYGNTIYF. The DNA for the CDR3 is TGTGCCAGCAGCCAAAGAAACAGGGGGTATGGAAACACCATATATTTT. The full variable domain, completed using reference TRBV5-6 and TRBJ1-3, is DAGVTQSPTHLIKTRGQQVTLRCSPKSGHDTVSWYQQALGQGPQFIFQYYEEEERQRGNFPDRFSGHQFPNYSSELNVNALLLGDSALYLCASSQRNRGYGNTIYFGEGSWLTVV.

This clone appeared a single time. The chain couples TRBV13 to TRBJ2-5; D ambiguous. The J call may be wrong; the DNA end is better matched by TRBJ2-7. CDR1 PRHDT and CDR2 FYEKMQ come from the germline V gene (reference sequence). The CDR3 extends over 16 amino acids. The CDR3 protein is CASSSTTDTRSYEQYF. The DNA for the CDR3 is TGTGCCAGCAGCTCAACGACCGACACGCGATCCTACGAGCAGTACTTC.

The chain carries TRBV6-5 and TRBJ1-1, with a tentative D call TRBD1 (5 bases). Germline V lookup: CDR1 MNHEY, CDR2 SVGAGI. The CDR3 extends over 12 amino acids. The V end lost 8 bases, the J end lost 5 bases, and 12 bases lay between the germline ends. The CDR3 bases are TGTGCCAGCCGGGCAGGGTTGACTGAAGCTTTCTTT. Translating it yields CASRAGLTEAFF.